The 7 T cell receptor beta chains reported below all come from one sample, sequenced in a study of PD-L1 blockade in urothelial cancer. Libraries were prepared by immunoSEQ multiplex PCR; TCRdb keeps only in-frame clonotypes and omits some of them. This sample has 70,000 to 75,000 clones, with around 83% found just once. Noted time point: pretreatment peripheral blood. This specimen consisted of PBMCs, obtained around atezolizumab (anti-PD-L1) treatment. The receptor source for this set is a woman in her seventies with urothelial cancer.

This clone has just a few counts. The chain joins TRBV10-2 to TRBJ1-3; D ambiguous. There are 13 residues in the CDR3. Trimming removed 8 bases from V and 0 bases from J, with 8 bases in between. Germline V lookup: CDR1 WSHSY, CDR2 SAAADI. CDR3 region: CASRGSSGNTIYF. The CDR3 DNA reads TGCGCCAGCCGCGGCAGCTCTGGAAACACCATATATTTT.

The chain couples TRBV28 to TRBJ1-1; a possible D gene is TRBD1 (6 bases). The germline V gene has CDR1 MDHEN and CDR2 SYDVKM. CDR3 length equals 14 residues. V lost 5 bases to trimming and J lost 2 bases, with 12 bases between them. The CDR3 DNA sequence: TGTGCCAGCAGTACTCAGGGGCCTAACACTGAAGCTTTCTTT. Encoded protein: CASSTQGPNTEAFF.

The chain employs TRBV29-1 and TRBJ1-4; maybe TRBD1 (6 bases). Trimming pared 6 bases from V and 7 bases from J, leaving 18 bases between. Germline-derived CDR1 and CDR2 are SQVTM and ANQGSEA. This CDR3 has 14 residues. CDR3 nucleotides: TGCAGCGTGGGGGCGGGGGGGATTGGTGAAAAACTGTTTTTT. Its translation is CSVGAGGIGEKLFF. The full variable domain, with the rest looked up from reference TRBV29-1 and TRBJ1-4, is SAVISQKPSRDICQRGTSLTIQCQVDSQVTMMFWYRQQPGQSLTLIATANQGSEATYESGFVIDKFPISRPNLTFSTLTVSNMSPEDSSIYLCSVGAGGIGEKLFFGSGTQLSVL.

This chain uses TRBV19 with TRBJ2-7; 7 nucleotides agree with TRBD1. The CDR3 extends over 17 amino acids. Germline V gene sequence: CDR1 LNHDA, CDR2 SQIVND (reference sequence). V was pared by 4 bases and J by 0 bases, with 12 bases of the junction left unmatched. The CDR3 is CASSKDRWSGFSYEQYF. CDR3 sequence (DNA): TGTGCCAGTAGTAAGGACAGGTGGAGCGGATTCTCCTACGAGCAGTACTTC.

The chain uses TRBV28 and TRBJ1-1; D perhaps matches TRBD1 (6 bases). The CDR3 spans 12 residues. From germline, CDR1 is MDHEN and CDR2 SYDVKM. V was trimmed by 5 bases and J by 3 bases, leaving 7 bases between them. CDR3 region: CASSTGYTEAFF. The DNA of the CDR3 is TGTGCCAGCAGTACAGGGTACACTGAAGCTTTCTTT.

The rearrangement joins TRBV18 to TRBJ2-7; TRBD1 matches at 7 bases. The J segment lost 6 bases and the V segment lost 6 bases, leaving 14 bases of the junction unmatched. The V gene's germline CDR1 is KGHSH and CDR2 LQKENI. There are 15 residues in the CDR3. CDR3 in amino acids: CASSSRTGTVTEQYF. As DNA, the CDR3 is TGTGCCAGCTCCTCTAGAACTGGGACAGTCACCGAGCAGTACTTC.

This clone was found a few times. The CDR3 sequence is CASSTSGRSHGYTF. Here the CDR3 DNA reads TGTGCCAGTAGTACCTCGGGAAGGTCGCATGGCTACACCTTC. The chain carries TRBV19 and TRBJ1-2; the D is unclear. The CDR3 contains 14 residues. Germline V gives CDR1 LNHDA, CDR2 SQIVND (reference sequence). The V end lost 4 bases, the J end lost 6 bases, and 15 bases lay between the germline ends. Together with reference TRBV19 and TRBJ1-2, the CDR3 gives the full variable domain: DGGITQSPKYLFRKEGQNVTLSCEQNLNHDAMYWYRQDPGQGLRLIYYSQIVNDFQKGDIAEGYSVSREKKESFPLTVTSAQKNPTAFYLCASSTSGRSHGYTFGSGTRLTVV.